There are many counts of the clone carrying this T cell receptor beta chain. What it binds is unknown. The data originate from a study of T cells in Graves' hyperthyroidism and ophthalmopathy. Amplified TCR beta CDR3 regions derived from RNA transcripts. The HTBI primer set served for first-round RT-PCR of the TCR CDR3. TCRdb passed the multiplex PCR reads through MiXCR, listing each CDR3 protein once. The sample gives about 350,000 distinct CDR3 sequences, 15% to 20% of which show up once; 15% is in the top ten. Broader study findings: Blood also carried most thyroid clonotypes expanded above 0.001.

Reasons for excluding patients were uncontrolled infection, other autoimmune disease, pregnancy or lactation. The study based diagnoses on clinical symptoms, serum thyroxine and TRAb, thyroid ultrasound and orbital computed tomography. The PBMCs studied were ones that came from 10 ml fresh peripheral blood. The specimen sequenced was blood. The TCR was taken from a woman in her thirties or forties with Graves' ophthalmopathy.

This CDR3 is CASSRNPLTTFQETQYF. The CDR3 region has the DNA TGTGCCAGCAGTCGTAACCCCCTGACTACTTTTCAAGAGACCCAGTACTTC. The chain is built from TRBV12-3 or TRBV12-4 and TRBJ2-5; tentatively, D is TRBD2 (5 bases). V shed 5 bases and J shed 2 bases, with 21 bases lying between them. CDR3 length equals 17 residues.